This paragraph covers one T cell receptor beta chain sequence. The antigen is not known. This CDR3 region has 14 residues. V lost 5 bases and J lost 6; bases outside the gene matches: 6. Germline V gene sequence: CDR1 SGHDN, CDR2 FVKESK. Primers included in the PCR were 60 Vbeta and 13 Jbeta primers. Clones were sequenced by immunoSEQ multiplex PCR, and TCRdb holds only the in-frame ones, with some missing. This sample's clone table lists 150,000 to 200,000 clones. These data originate in a study of cytomegalovirus exposure and HLA in healthy donors. Study findings and constraints: Cytomegalovirus-associated TCR beta chains were listed, numbering 164. A later analysis, which compared TCR beta chains of equal frequency, found the HLA-associated ones more clonally expanded. TRBV6-2, TRBV6-3 and some other V segments were unresolvable in 87-base-pair reads. No immune exposure information besides CMV serostatus was available.

Sequencing was performed on PBMCs. The rearrangement links TRBV14 to TRBJ1-1; 10 bases fit TRBD1. The receptor was isolated from an older woman in good health and CMV-seronegative. The CDR3 reads CASSSPGTGAEAFF. The CDR3 DNA follows: TGTGCCAGCAGCTCACCCGGGACAGGGGCTGAAGCTTTCTTT.